The present T cell receptor (beta chain) was sequenced within a study of T cells after yellow fever vaccination. About the research overall: When fractions had low cell numbers, they were prepared with SMART-Seq v4 Ultra Low Input. Study-wide results and limits: Of the clonotypes, a small share occurred in both CD4 and CD8 compartments. Post-booster reappearance was seen for most primary-vaccination clones (about 96% CD4, 85% to 90% CD8).

The germline gives CDR1 MNHEY, CDR2 SVGEGT. The CDR3 covers 15 residues. Trimming removed 4 bases from V and 7 bases from J; junction bases left unmatched: 1. A process of 5'RACE template switching, which added a universal primer site and UMIs, was used to make TCR cDNA. TCRdb reanalysed the 5' RACE reads using MiXCR and keeps one entry per CDR3 protein. The data hold 450,000 to 550,000 distinct CDR3 sequences, with just over 20% observed a single time. This clonotype appeared a few times. What it recognizes is unknown. The specimen was PBMCs, collected less than 25 days after the first yellow fever vaccination. The chain uses TRBV6-2 or TRBV6-3 and TRBJ2-1, with 16 bases aligning to TRBD2. This clonotype was obtained from a man between 18 and 29 years old who received the YFV17D yellow fever vaccine. The CDR3 loop is CASSSGLAGGNEQFF. The CDR3 bases are TGTGCCAGCAGTTCGGGACTAGCGGGGGGGAATGAGCAGTTCTTC.